The 12 T cell receptor beta chains reported below all come from one sample, sequenced in a study of T cell responses to AZD1222 COVID-19 vaccine. The method was immunoSEQ multiplex PCR; TCRdb's version includes in-frame clones alone and lacks a portion of them. The data show 90,000 to 100,000 clones, about four fifths seen once. The material sequenced was peripheral blood, taken 28 days after the second AZD1222 dose. These receptors were obtained from an adult who received the AZD1222 COVID-19 vaccine.

The chain employs TRBV10-2 and TRBJ2-5; no clear D. Trimming stripped 3 bases from V and 0 bases from J, with 8 bases between. The V gene's germline CDR1 is WSHSY and CDR2 SAAADI. This CDR3 contains 14 residues. The CDR3 sequence is CASSESMYQETQYF. CDR3 DNA sequence: TGCGCCAGCAGTGAATCTATGTACCAAGAGACCCAGTACTTC.

The V call is TRBV29-1, the J call TRBJ2-1; TRBD2 is a possible D gene (6 bases). Germline V gene sequence: CDR1 SQVTM, CDR2 ANQGSEA. The CDR3 length is 16 residues. V was shortened by 1 base and J by 2 bases, with 15 bases between the two germline ends. The CDR3: CSVEGNPSATYNEQFF. The CDR3 DNA is TGCAGCGTTGAAGGTAATCCTAGCGCCACCTACAATGAGCAGTTCTTC.

V gene TRBV5-1 combines with J gene TRBJ1-2; D might be TRBD1 (6 bases). The CDR3 spans 13 residues. The germline V gene has CDR1 SGHRS and CDR2 YFSETQ. V was clipped by 2 bases and J by 6 bases, with 11 bases between them. Here the CDR3 DNA reads TGCGCCAGCAGCTTTCAGGGGAAGGATGGCTACACCTTC. Its protein product is CASSFQGKDGYTF.

The rearrangement joins TRBV27 to TRBJ1-1; 8 bases are shared with TRBD1. The V gene's germline CDR1 is MNHEY and CDR2 SMNVEV (reference sequence). The CDR3 length is 18 residues. The J segment lost 4 bases and the V segment lost 4 bases, leaving 17 bases of the junction unmatched. CDR3 coding DNA: TGTGCCAGCAGTTCCACCCCCCCCGCAGGGGGCAGGGGCACTGAAGCTTTCTTT. Protein sequence: CASSSTPPAGGRGTEAFF.

This clone has only one observation. This chain links TRBV3-1 (or the pseudogene TRBV3-2) with TRBJ2-1; possible D gene TRBD2, 6 bases. Between the trimmed V and J ends, which lost 6 bases and 6 bases, there was a span of 12 bases. Germline loops: CDR1 LGHDT, CDR2 YNNKEL (reference sequence). This CDR3 is 13 amino acids long. Here the CDR3 reads CASRAGGINEQFF. CDR3 nucleotide sequence: TGTGCCAGCAGAGCCGGGGGAATCAATGAGCAGTTCTTC.

The chain employs TRBV3-1 (or the pseudogene TRBV3-2) and TRBJ1-2, with D uncertain. The CDR3 totals 14 residues. Per germline, CDR1 LGHDT and CDR2 YNNKEL (reference sequence). The V and J ends lost 2 bases and 2 bases respectively, with 9 bases between them. CDR3 protein: CASSQTGINYGYTF. The CDR3 DNA is TGTGCCAGCAGCCAAACCGGGATAAACTATGGCTACACCTTC.

There are a few counts of this clone. This chain connects TRBV6-5 to TRBJ1-1; 7 bases map to TRBD1. From germline, CDR1 is MNHEY and CDR2 SVGAGI. Unmatched junction bases numbered 5, after V lost 5 bases and J lost 8 bases. The CDR3 consists of 12 residues. CDR3 nucleotides: TGTGCCAGCAGTACCAGGGGGATAGAAGCTTTCTTT. Amino acid sequence: CASSTRGIEAFF.

This chain links TRBV5-1 with TRBJ2-3, with D perhaps TRBD1 (6 bases). Between the trimmed V and J ends, which lost 2 bases and 2 bases, there was a span of 18 bases. The CDR3 length is 17 residues. The V gene's germline CDR1 is SGHRS and CDR2 YFSETQ. This chain's CDR3 is CASSFDLGTPSTDTQYF. CDR3 sequence (DNA): TGCGCCAGCAGCTTTGATTTAGGGACACCTTCCACAGATACGCAGTATTTT.

V and J are TRBV29-1 and TRBJ1-1; D perhaps matches TRBD1 (6 bases). The CDR3 contains 15 residues. The germline CDR1 and CDR2 sequences are SQVTM and ANQGSEA. V lost 8 bases and J lost 1, with 20 bases in between. The CDR3, as DNA: TGCAGCACCACAAGACAGGATTTGACGAACACTGAAGCTTTCTTT. Encoded protein: CSTTRQDLTNTEAFF.

The chain is built from TRBV4-1 and TRBJ2-2; D call uncertain. Trimming left V 1 base short and J 6 bases short, with 15 bases between. This CDR3 is built from 16 residues. The germline CDR1 and CDR2 sequences are MGHRA and YSYEKL. The CDR3 sequence: CASSQGYVVASGELFF. In DNA form, the CDR3 reads TGCGCCAGCAGCCAAGGATATGTGGTCGCGTCCGGGGAGCTGTTTTTT.

The V call is TRBV18, the J call TRBJ1-1; D is uncertain. The V gene lost 1 base and the J gene lost 3 bases, with 12 bases spanning the gap. The germline CDR1 and CDR2 sequences are KGHSH and LQKENI. The CDR3 spans 15 residues. Written as DNA, the CDR3 is TGTGCCAGCTCACCACGGTCCCAGAGAGACACTGAAGCTTTCTTT. Its translation: CASSPRSQRDTEAFF.

The rearrangement joins TRBV2 to TRBJ1-6, with D possibly being TRBD1 (6 bases). V lost 8 bases and J lost 7, with 12 bases in between. The CDR3 consists of 13 residues. CDR1 is SNHLY and CDR2 is FYNNEI in the germline V gene. The DNA for the CDR3 is TGTGCCAGCGGGGACAAACGGAATTCACCCCTCCACTTT. As protein: CASGDKRNSPLHF.